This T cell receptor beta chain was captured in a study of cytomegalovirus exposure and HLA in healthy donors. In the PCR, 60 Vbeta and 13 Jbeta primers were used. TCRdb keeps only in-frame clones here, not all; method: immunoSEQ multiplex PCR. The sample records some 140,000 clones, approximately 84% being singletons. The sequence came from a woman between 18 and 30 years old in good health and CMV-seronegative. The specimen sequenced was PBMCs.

This chain's CDR3 is CASSPELAGGPEQFF. The CDR3 bases are TGTGCCAGCAGTCCCGAACTAGCGGGAGGACCTGAGCAGTTCTTC. The chain uses TRBV6-5 and TRBJ2-1; TRBD2 aligns across 12 bases. CDR1 MNHEY and CDR2 SVGAGI come from the germline V gene. The CDR3 extends over 15 amino acids. The V segment lost 5 bases and the J segment 9 bases; nucleotides outside the gene matches: 8.